This T cell receptor (beta chain) comes out of a study of T cell repertoires in cytomegalovirus infection. Study details: Epitope selection comprised recently identified HLA-C-restricted CMV epitopes and well-studied HLA-B-restricted CMV epitopes.

In germline, CDR1 is MNHEY, CDR2 SMNVEV (reference sequence). V was clipped by 5 bases and J by 3 bases; unmatched bases: 6. This CDR3 has 15 amino acids. TCRdb called the reads again in MiXCR, with one record for every CDR3 protein. The sample shows some 940,000 distinct CDR3 sequences, around 31% of them seen only once. Concerning this clonotype itself: The antigen remains undetermined.

Sequenced material: cultured CD8+ T cells from PBMCs, taken from culture after CMV antigen stimulation. This TCR came from a human donor in good health (CMV status not recorded). Some clones in this sample may be carry-over from other donors' samples. The chain employs TRBV27 and TRBJ2-1; 8 bases are a match to TRBD1. The CDR3 spells CASSPPGTGYNEQFF. CDR3 DNA: TGTGCCAGCAGTCCACCCGGGACAGGCTACAATGAGCAGTTCTTC.